The 13 T cell receptor beta chains listed next were all sequenced from one sample in a study of PD-L1 blockade in urothelial cancer. Repertoires were generated with immunoSEQ multiplex PCR, while TCRdb's copy carries only in-frame clones and drops some. This sample has fewer than 75,000 clones, with almost 90% found just once. As for time point: pretreatment peripheral blood. This specimen consisted of PBMCs, obtained around atezolizumab (anti-PD-L1) treatment. Receptors originate from an older man with urothelial cancer.

For the CDR3, the DNA is TGTGCCAGTAGTACCGGGACGGCCCGACTAGCAGTTACGCAGTATTTT. Translation gives CASSTGTARLAVTQYF. The chain uses TRBV19 and TRBJ2-3; 7 bases line up with TRBD2. This CDR3 has 16 amino acids. Germline CDR1 and CDR2: LNHDA and SQIVND (reference sequence). V trimming: 4 bases; J trimming: 8 bases; junction bases outside the gene matches: 15.

The sample holds one count of this clone. The J gene is TRBJ2-6, the V gene TRBV6-5; D is unclear. The CDR3 is 13 amino acids. Per germline, CDR1 MNHEY and CDR2 SVGAGI. Trimming shortened V by 7 bases and J by 0 bases, and 4 bases separated the two germline ends. The CDR3 bases are TGTGCCAGCACCTTCTCTGGGGCCAACGTCCTGACTTTC. This encodes CASTFSGANVLTF.

This clone has just one count. The CDR3 bases are TGTGCCAGCAGTTCCCGTCCCCACACCGGGGAGCTGTTTTTT. Translated, it gives CASSSRPHTGELFF. The chain couples TRBV6-6 to TRBJ2-2; D gene uncertain. CDR1 is MNHNY, CDR2 SVGAGI, per germline (reference sequence). Trimming pared 4 bases from V and 3 bases from J, leaving 9 bases between. This CDR3 is built from 14 residues.

The chain has TRBV30 and TRBJ2-3; TRBD1 might be the D (6 bases). Per germline, CDR1 GTSNPN and CDR2 SVGIG (reference sequence). There are 16 residues in the CDR3. Deletions cut 6 bases from V and 3 bases from J, with 22 bases between. CDR3 region: CACTLDGQTFTDTQYF. The CDR3 DNA sequence: TGTGCCTGCACCCTCGACGGACAGACTTTTACAGATACGCAGTATTTT.

This chain uses TRBV9 with TRBJ2-4, with D possibly matching TRBD2 (5 bases). Germline CDR1 is SGDLS and CDR2 is YYNGEE. CDR3 length equals 19 residues. V was pared by 2 bases and J by 1 base, with 22 bases between. The CDR3 sequence: CASSVRAQGSDGAKNIQYF. As DNA, the CDR3 is TGTGCCAGCAGCGTGAGGGCCCAAGGGTCGGATGGGGCCAAAAACATTCAGTACTTC.

The chain recombines TRBV5-1 with TRBJ2-7, with 8 bases fitting TRBD2. V trimming: 4 bases; J trimming: 4 bases; junction bases outside the gene matches: 13. Germline V lookup: CDR1 SGHRS, CDR2 YFSETQ. The CDR3 totals 16 residues. Here the CDR3 DNA reads TGCGCCAGCAGCCACCTAGGGAGCGGGAGTTCGTACGAGCAGTACTTC. Translated: CASSHLGSGSSYEQYF.

The chain combines TRBV4-2 with TRBJ2-1, with TRBD2 matching 7 bases. The CDR3 loop spans 17 amino acids. Trimming cost V 0 bases and J 6 bases; bases outside gene matches: 11. The germline V gene has CDR1 LGHNA and CDR2 YNFKEQ. CDR3 region: CASSQDPGRGASNEQFF. The CDR3 DNA reads TGTGCCAGCAGCCAAGACCCGGGGAGGGGAGCTAGCAATGAGCAGTTCTTC.

The chain has TRBV7-8 and TRBJ2-7; D unresolved. Per germline, CDR1 SGHVS and CDR2 FQNEAQ. V was clipped by 6 bases and J by 0 bases, with 6 bases between them. The CDR3 sequence is 12 residues long. DNA of the CDR3: TGTGCCAGCAGTCGTAGCTCCTACGAGCAGTACTTC. It specifies CASSRSSYEQYF.

The chain carries TRBV12-5 and TRBJ2-1, with 9 bases matching TRBD1. The CDR3 loop spans 16 amino acids. The ends lost 3 bases at V and 4 bases at J; junction bases unmatched: 7. Germline CDR1 and CDR2: LGHNT and FRNRAP. CDR3 in amino acids: CASGLHRDRVYNEQFF. The CDR3 DNA sequence: TGTGCTAGTGGTTTACACCGGGACAGGGTTTACAATGAGCAGTTCTTC.

This sequence joins TRBV6-1 and TRBJ1-5, with a tentative D call TRBD1 (6 bases). This CDR3 has 16 amino acids. The ends were cut back, 0 bases at V and 6 bases at J, with 15 bases in the middle. The germline V gene encodes CDR1 MNHNS and CDR2 SASEGT. The DNA of the CDR3 is TGTGCCAGCAGTGAAGCTGGGGGGGCTCTGGGTCAGCCCCAGCATTTT. This gives the protein CASSEAGGALGQPQHF.

This chain uses TRBV25-1 with TRBJ1-1, with unresolved D. CDR1 and CDR2 from the germline V gene are MGHDK and SYGVNS. V was trimmed by 0 bases and J by 10 bases, leaving 15 bases between them. This CDR3 is built from 14 residues. The CDR3 region has the DNA TGTGCCAGCAGTGAATATGTACGGGAGGCGGTAGCTTTCTTT. Translating gives CASSEYVREAVAFF.

The V and J genes are TRBV2 and TRBJ2-5; 11 bases fit TRBD2. V dropped 3 bases and J dropped 2; count of bases not matched to a gene: 14. The CDR3 totals 19 residues. Germline loops: CDR1 SNHLY, CDR2 FYNNEI. CDR3 loop: CASSDRGPGTSGPQETQYF. CDR3 nucleotides: TGTGCCAGCAGTGACAGGGGGCCCGGGACTAGCGGCCCACAAGAGACCCAGTACTTC.

The CDR3 coding sequence is TGTGCCACCCACTTAGACAGGGGGGAGACCCAGTACTTC. Translating gives CATHLDRGETQYF. The chain joins TRBV10-3 to TRBJ2-5, with 9 bases identical to TRBD1. The CDR3 runs to 13 residues. The ends lost 10 bases at V and 5 bases at J; junction bases unmatched: 8. Germline loops: CDR1 ENHRY, CDR2 SYGVKD.